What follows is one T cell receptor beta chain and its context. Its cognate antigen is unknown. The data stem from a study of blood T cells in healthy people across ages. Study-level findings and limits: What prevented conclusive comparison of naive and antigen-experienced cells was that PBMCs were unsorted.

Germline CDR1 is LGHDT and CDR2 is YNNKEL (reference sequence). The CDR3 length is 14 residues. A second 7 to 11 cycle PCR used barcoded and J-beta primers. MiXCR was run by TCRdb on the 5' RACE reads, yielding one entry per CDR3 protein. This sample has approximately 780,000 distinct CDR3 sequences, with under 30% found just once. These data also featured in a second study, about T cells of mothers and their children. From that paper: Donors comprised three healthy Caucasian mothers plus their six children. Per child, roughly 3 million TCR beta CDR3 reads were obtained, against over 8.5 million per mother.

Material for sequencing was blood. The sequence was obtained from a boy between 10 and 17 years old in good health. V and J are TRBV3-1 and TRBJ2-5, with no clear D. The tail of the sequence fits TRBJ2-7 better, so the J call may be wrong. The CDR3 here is CASSQEPRSYEQYF. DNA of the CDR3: TGTGCCAGCAGCCAAGAGCCCAGGTCCTACGAGCAGTACTTC.